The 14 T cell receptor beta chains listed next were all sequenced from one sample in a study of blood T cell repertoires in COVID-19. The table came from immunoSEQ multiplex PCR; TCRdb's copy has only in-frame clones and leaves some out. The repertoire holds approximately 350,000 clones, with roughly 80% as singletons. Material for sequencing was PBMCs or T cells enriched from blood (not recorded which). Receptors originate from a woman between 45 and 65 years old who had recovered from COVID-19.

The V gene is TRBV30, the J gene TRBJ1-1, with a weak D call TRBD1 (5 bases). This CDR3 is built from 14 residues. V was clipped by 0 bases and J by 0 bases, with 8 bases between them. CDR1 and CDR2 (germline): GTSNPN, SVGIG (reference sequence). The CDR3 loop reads CAWSVSGVNTEAFF. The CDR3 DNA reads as TGTGCCTGGAGTGTTTCGGGGGTGAACACTGAAGCTTTCTTT.

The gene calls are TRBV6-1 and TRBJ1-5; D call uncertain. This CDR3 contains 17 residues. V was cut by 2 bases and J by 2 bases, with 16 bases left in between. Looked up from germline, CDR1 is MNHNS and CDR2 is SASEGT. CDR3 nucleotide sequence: TGTGCCAGCAGTGAATTTGGCGGGTCGTGGGGCAATCAGCCCCAGCATTTT. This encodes CASSEFGGSWGNQPQHF.

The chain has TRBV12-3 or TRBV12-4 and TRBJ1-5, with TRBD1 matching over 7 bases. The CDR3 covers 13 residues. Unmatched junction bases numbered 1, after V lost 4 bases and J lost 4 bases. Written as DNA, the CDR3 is TGTGCCAGCAGTTGGACAGGAAATCAGCCCCAGCATTTT. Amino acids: CASSWTGNQPQHF.

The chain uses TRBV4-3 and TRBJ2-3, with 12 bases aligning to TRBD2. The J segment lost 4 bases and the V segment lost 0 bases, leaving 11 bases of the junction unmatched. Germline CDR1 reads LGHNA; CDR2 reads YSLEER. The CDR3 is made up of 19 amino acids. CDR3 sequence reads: CASSQDLGLTSGRADTQYF. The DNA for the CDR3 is TGCGCCAGCAGCCAAGATCTCGGGTTGACTAGCGGGAGAGCAGATACGCAGTATTTT.

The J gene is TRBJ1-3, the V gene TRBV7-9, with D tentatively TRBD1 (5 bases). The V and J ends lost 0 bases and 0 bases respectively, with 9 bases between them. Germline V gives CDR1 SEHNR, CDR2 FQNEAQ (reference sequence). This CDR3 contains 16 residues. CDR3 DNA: TGTGCCAGCAGCTTAGCGAGCGGGGCCTCTGGAAACACCATATATTTT. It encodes CASSLASGASGNTIYF.

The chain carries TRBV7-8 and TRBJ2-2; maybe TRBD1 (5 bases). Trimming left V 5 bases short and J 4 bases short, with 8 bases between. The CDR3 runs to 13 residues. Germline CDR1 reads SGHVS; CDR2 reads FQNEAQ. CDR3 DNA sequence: TGTGCCAGCAGCGCGACAGTCACCGGGGAGCTGTTTTTT. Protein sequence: CASSATVTGELFF.

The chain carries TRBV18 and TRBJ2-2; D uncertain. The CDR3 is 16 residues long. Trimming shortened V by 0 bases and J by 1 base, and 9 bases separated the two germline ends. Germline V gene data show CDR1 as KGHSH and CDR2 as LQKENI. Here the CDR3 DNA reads TGTGCCAGCTCACCACCACTCGGTTGGAACACCGGGGAGCTGTTTTTT. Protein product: CASSPPLGWNTGELFF.

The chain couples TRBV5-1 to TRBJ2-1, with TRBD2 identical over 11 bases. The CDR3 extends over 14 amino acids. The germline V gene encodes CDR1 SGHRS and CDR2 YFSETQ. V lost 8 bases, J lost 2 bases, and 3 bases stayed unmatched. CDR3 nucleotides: TGCGCCAGTCTAGCGGGAGGACCCTACAATGAGCAGTTCTTC. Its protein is CASLAGGPYNEQFF.

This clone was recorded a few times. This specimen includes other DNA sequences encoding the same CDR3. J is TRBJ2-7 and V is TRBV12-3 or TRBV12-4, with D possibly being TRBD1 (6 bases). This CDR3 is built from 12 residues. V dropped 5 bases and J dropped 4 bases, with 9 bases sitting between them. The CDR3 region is CASSPGQYEQYF. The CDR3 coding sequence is TGTGCCAGCAGTCCAGGACAGTACGAGCAGTACTTC.

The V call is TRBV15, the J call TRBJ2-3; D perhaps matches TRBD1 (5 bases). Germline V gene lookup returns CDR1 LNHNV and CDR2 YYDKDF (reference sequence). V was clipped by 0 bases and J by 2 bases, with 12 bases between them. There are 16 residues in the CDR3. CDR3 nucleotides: TGTGCCACCAGCAGAGATGTAAACAGGAACACAGATACGCAGTATTTT. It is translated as CATSRDVNRNTDTQYF.

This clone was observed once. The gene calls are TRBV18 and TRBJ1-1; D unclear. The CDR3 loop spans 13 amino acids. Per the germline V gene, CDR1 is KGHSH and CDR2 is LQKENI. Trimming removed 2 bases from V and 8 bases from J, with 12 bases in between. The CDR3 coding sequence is TGTGCCAGCTCACCAATGGAGGACGGGGAAGCTTTCTTT. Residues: CASSPMEDGEAFF.

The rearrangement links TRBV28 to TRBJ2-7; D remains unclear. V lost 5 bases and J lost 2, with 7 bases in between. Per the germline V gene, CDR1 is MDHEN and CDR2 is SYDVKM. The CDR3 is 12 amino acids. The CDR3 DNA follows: TGTGCCAGCAGTATCGCAGCCTACGAGCAGTACTTC. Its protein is CASSIAAYEQYF.

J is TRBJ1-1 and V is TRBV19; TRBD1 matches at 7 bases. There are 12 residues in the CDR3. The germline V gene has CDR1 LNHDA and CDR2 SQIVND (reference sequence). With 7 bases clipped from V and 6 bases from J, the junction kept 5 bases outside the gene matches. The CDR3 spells CASNDRDAEAFF. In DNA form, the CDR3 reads TGTGCCAGTAATGACAGGGACGCTGAAGCTTTCTTT.

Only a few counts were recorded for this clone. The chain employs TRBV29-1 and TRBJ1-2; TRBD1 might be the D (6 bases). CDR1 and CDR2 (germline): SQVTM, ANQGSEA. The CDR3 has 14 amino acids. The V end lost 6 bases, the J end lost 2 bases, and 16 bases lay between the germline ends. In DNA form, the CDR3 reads TGCAGCGTCAGCGGGGGGCTGTTAAACTATGGCTACACCTTC. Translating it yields CSVSGGLLNYGYTF.